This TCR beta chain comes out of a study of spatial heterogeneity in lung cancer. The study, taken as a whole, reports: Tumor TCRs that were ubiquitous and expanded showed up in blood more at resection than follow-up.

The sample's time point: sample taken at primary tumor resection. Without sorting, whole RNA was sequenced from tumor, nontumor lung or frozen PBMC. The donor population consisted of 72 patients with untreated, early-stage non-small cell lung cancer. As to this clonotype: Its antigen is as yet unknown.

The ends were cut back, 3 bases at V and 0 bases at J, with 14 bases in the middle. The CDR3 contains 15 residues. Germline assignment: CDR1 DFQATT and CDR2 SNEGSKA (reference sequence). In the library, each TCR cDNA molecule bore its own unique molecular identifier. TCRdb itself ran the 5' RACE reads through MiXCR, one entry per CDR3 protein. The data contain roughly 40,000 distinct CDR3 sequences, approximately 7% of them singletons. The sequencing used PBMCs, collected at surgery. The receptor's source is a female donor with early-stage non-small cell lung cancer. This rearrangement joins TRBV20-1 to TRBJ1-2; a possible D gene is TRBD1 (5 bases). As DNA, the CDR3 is TGCAGTGCTAGGCCCAGGGCACAAACTAACTATGGCTACACCTTC. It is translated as CSARPRAQTNYGYTF.